This T cell receptor beta chain is drawn from a study of CD8 T cells in ankylosing spondylitis. Study results and caveats: There was a TCR beta motif, made of several highly homologous variants, that appeared characteristic of ankylosing spondylitis blood.

Construction of TCR beta libraries was performed using quantitative 5'-RACE with molecular barcodes. TCRdb reanalysed the 5' RACE reads using MiXCR and keeps one entry per CDR3 protein. The table records 36,000 or so distinct CDR3 sequences, 8% to 13% of them present only once. With respect to this clonotype: Its specificity is unknown.

Looked up from germline, CDR1 is SGHRS and CDR2 is YFSETQ. CDR3 length: 15 amino acids. V lost 1 base and J lost 6, with 17 bases in between. The rearrangement joins TRBV5-1 to TRBJ2-7; D is ambiguous. The sample comprised synovial fluid, either unsorted or a sorted T cell fraction (not recorded which). This clonotype was obtained from a male donor with ankylosing spondylitis. The CDR3 protein is CASSLSFAPSGEQYF. In nucleotides, the CDR3 is TGCGCCAGCAGCTTGTCTTTTGCACCCTCGGGCGAGCAGTACTTC.